One and the same sample provided the 14 T cell receptor beta chains below, sequenced in a study of blood T cell repertoires in COVID-19. Assay: immunoSEQ multiplex PCR; the TCRdb copy retains only in-frame clones and omits some. The sample yields 50,000 to 70,000 clones, approximately 84% seen once. Material: peripheral blood. The source of these receptors is a man aged 65 to 85 with active COVID-19.

This clone appeared once. This chain connects TRBV18 to TRBJ2-7; 10 nucleotides line up with TRBD2. The V gene's germline CDR1 is KGHSH and CDR2 LQKENI. CDR3 size: 16 residues. The ends lost 2 bases at V and 7 bases at J; junction bases unmatched: 11. Here the CDR3 reads CASSPRTSGGEGEQYF. The CDR3 DNA is TGTGCCAGCTCACCAAGGACTAGCGGAGGGGAGGGGGAGCAGTACTTC.

V is TRBV30 and J is TRBJ2-7, with a possible D match to TRBD1 (7 bases). V was clipped by 3 bases and J by 1 base, with 13 bases between them. This CDR3 has 14 residues. Germline V lookup: CDR1 GTSNPN, CDR2 SVGIG (reference sequence). The CDR3 sequence: CAWRAAGGSYEQYF. The CDR3 DNA reads TGTGCCTGGAGGGCCGCAGGGGGGTCCTACGAGCAGTACTTC.

The chain combines TRBV9 with TRBJ2-7; 8 nucleotides agree with TRBD2. There are 14 residues in the CDR3. Losses at the gene ends were 4 bases for V and 6 bases for J; bases not matched to a gene: 9. CDR1 SGDLS and CDR2 YYNGEE come from the germline V gene. This chain's CDR3 is CASSLGTRVGEQYF. The CDR3 DNA follows: TGTGCCAGCAGCCTTGGGACTAGGGTGGGCGAGCAGTACTTC.

The chain recombines TRBV4-1 with TRBJ2-2; 10 positions match TRBD2. Germline V gene data show CDR1 as MGHRA and CDR2 as YSYEKL. V gave up 6 bases and J gave up 5 bases; unmatched junction bases: 6. This CDR3 contains 15 residues. Written as DNA, the CDR3 is TGCGCCAGCAGTCCTAGCGGGAGTGGAACCGGGGAGCTGTTTTTT. Translation gives CASSPSGSGTGELFF.

The chain is built from TRBV9 and TRBJ2-2; TRBD1 is a possible D gene (5 bases). Per germline, CDR1 SGDLS and CDR2 YYNGEE. This CDR3 has 13 residues. Between the trimmed V and J ends, which lost 0 bases and 7 bases, there was a span of 7 bases. This CDR3 is CASSVGQGGELFF. In DNA, the CDR3 is TGTGCCAGCAGCGTAGGTCAGGGCGGGGAGCTGTTTTTT.

This chain joins TRBV7-2 and TRBJ2-1; 8 positions agree with TRBD2. Trimming took 6 bases from V and 0 from J; bases not matched to a gene: 1. Germline CDR1 is SGHTA and CDR2 is FQGNSA. The CDR3 runs 14 residues. Written as DNA, the CDR3 is TGTGCCAGCAGAAGCGGGAGCTCCTACAATGAGCAGTTCTTC. This translates into CASRSGSSYNEQFF.

J is TRBJ2-7 and V is TRBV27; 9 positions agree with TRBD2. The V gene end was trimmed by 4 bases and the J gene end by 4 bases; junction bases not matched to a gene: 8. This CDR3 region has 15 residues. The germline gives CDR1 MNHEY, CDR2 SMNVEV (reference sequence). The CDR3 DNA is TGTGCCAGCAGTTCCGCGGGAGGGCCCAAGTACGAGCAGTACTTC. This sequence encodes CASSSAGGPKYEQYF.

The chain uses TRBV9 and TRBJ2-1, with 15 bases aligning to TRBD2. The germline V gene encodes CDR1 SGDLS and CDR2 YYNGEE. V gave up 3 bases and J gave up 0 bases; unmatched junction bases: 7. This CDR3 has 19 residues. For the CDR3, the DNA is TGTGCCAGCAGCGGGGGACTAGCGGGAGGCCTGAGCTCCTACAATGAGCAGTTCTTC. It is translated as CASSGGLAGGLSSYNEQFF.

The gene calls are TRBV5-1 and TRBJ1-1, with D possibly being TRBD1 (5 bases). V was shortened by 3 bases and J by 4 bases, with 10 bases between the two germline ends. In germline, CDR1 is SGHRS, CDR2 YFSETQ. The CDR3 has 13 amino acids. The CDR3 reads CASSSMGGTEAFF. The CDR3 nucleotides are TGCGCCAGCAGCTCAATGGGGGGCACTGAAGCTTTCTTT.

V gene TRBV7-2 combines with J gene TRBJ2-1; 10 nucleotides match TRBD2. Germline CDR1 reads SGHTA; CDR2 reads FQGNSA. After removal of 6 bases from V and 12 bases from J, the junction contained 11 bases not matched to a gene. This CDR3 has 14 residues. This chain's CDR3 is CASRESSGSVGQFF. CDR3 sequence (DNA): TGTGCCAGCAGGGAGTCTAGCGGGAGTGTTGGGCAGTTCTTC. Together with reference TRBV7-2 and TRBJ2-1, the CDR3 gives the full variable domain: GAGVSQSPSNKVTEKGKDVELRCDPISGHTALYWYRQSLGQGLEFLIYFQGNSAPDKSGLPSDRFSAERTGGSVSTLTIQRTQQEDSAVYLCASRESSGSVGQFFGPGTRLTVL.

V and J are TRBV27 and TRBJ1-6; 8 bases match TRBD1. Germline V gene data show CDR1 as MNHEY and CDR2 as SMNVEV (reference sequence). The CDR3 spans 14 residues. Trimming cost V 6 bases and J 8 bases; bases outside gene matches: 6. The CDR3 loop reads CASRRTGRDSPLHF. CDR3 coding DNA: TGTGCCAGCAGGAGGACAGGGAGGGATTCACCCCTCCACTTT.

Concerning this clone itself: The same CDR3 also results from other DNA sequences found in this sample. V is TRBV9 and J is TRBJ2-5; TRBD1 agrees at 8 bases. Unmatched junction bases numbered 2, after V lost 0 bases and J lost 1 base. This CDR3 has 15 amino acids. Germline loops: CDR1 SGDLS, CDR2 YYNGEE. In DNA form, the CDR3 reads TGTGCCAGCAGCGTAGGGACAGGGACCCAAGAGACCCAGTACTTC. It codes for CASSVGTGTQETQYF.

The rearrangement links TRBV5-5 to TRBJ2-1; D is perhaps TRBD2 (6 bases). Looked up from germline, CDR1 is SGHKS and CDR2 is YYEKEE (reference sequence). Between the trimmed V and J ends, which lost 4 bases and 8 bases, there was a span of 22 bases. The CDR3 is 16 amino acids. The CDR3 sequence is CASSPGSGRKKDEQFF. For the CDR3, the DNA is TGTGCCAGCAGCCCAGGATCCGGGAGAAAGAAGGATGAGCAGTTCTTC.

The CDR3 nucleotides are TGTGCCAGCAGCCAAGGGACTTACAAGCAGTACTTC. Translated, it gives CASSQGTYKQYF. The V and J genes are TRBV3-1 (or the pseudogene TRBV3-2) and TRBJ2-7, with D possibly TRBD2 on 5 matching bases. Deletions cut 1 base from V and 8 bases from J, with 9 bases between. CDR3 length equals 12 residues. CDR1 and CDR2 from the germline V gene are LGHDT and YNNKEL (reference sequence).